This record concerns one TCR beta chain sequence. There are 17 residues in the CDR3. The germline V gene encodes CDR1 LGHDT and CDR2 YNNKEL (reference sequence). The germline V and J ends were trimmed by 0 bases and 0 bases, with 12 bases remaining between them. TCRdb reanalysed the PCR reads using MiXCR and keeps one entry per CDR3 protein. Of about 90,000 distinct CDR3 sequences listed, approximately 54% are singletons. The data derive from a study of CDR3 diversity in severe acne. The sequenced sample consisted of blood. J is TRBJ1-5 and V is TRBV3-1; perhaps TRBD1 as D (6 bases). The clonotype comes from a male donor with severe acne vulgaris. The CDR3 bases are TGTGCCAGCAGCCAAGATGGGGGCTGGGGTAGCAATCAGCCCCAGCATTTT. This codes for CASSQDGGWGSNQPQHF.